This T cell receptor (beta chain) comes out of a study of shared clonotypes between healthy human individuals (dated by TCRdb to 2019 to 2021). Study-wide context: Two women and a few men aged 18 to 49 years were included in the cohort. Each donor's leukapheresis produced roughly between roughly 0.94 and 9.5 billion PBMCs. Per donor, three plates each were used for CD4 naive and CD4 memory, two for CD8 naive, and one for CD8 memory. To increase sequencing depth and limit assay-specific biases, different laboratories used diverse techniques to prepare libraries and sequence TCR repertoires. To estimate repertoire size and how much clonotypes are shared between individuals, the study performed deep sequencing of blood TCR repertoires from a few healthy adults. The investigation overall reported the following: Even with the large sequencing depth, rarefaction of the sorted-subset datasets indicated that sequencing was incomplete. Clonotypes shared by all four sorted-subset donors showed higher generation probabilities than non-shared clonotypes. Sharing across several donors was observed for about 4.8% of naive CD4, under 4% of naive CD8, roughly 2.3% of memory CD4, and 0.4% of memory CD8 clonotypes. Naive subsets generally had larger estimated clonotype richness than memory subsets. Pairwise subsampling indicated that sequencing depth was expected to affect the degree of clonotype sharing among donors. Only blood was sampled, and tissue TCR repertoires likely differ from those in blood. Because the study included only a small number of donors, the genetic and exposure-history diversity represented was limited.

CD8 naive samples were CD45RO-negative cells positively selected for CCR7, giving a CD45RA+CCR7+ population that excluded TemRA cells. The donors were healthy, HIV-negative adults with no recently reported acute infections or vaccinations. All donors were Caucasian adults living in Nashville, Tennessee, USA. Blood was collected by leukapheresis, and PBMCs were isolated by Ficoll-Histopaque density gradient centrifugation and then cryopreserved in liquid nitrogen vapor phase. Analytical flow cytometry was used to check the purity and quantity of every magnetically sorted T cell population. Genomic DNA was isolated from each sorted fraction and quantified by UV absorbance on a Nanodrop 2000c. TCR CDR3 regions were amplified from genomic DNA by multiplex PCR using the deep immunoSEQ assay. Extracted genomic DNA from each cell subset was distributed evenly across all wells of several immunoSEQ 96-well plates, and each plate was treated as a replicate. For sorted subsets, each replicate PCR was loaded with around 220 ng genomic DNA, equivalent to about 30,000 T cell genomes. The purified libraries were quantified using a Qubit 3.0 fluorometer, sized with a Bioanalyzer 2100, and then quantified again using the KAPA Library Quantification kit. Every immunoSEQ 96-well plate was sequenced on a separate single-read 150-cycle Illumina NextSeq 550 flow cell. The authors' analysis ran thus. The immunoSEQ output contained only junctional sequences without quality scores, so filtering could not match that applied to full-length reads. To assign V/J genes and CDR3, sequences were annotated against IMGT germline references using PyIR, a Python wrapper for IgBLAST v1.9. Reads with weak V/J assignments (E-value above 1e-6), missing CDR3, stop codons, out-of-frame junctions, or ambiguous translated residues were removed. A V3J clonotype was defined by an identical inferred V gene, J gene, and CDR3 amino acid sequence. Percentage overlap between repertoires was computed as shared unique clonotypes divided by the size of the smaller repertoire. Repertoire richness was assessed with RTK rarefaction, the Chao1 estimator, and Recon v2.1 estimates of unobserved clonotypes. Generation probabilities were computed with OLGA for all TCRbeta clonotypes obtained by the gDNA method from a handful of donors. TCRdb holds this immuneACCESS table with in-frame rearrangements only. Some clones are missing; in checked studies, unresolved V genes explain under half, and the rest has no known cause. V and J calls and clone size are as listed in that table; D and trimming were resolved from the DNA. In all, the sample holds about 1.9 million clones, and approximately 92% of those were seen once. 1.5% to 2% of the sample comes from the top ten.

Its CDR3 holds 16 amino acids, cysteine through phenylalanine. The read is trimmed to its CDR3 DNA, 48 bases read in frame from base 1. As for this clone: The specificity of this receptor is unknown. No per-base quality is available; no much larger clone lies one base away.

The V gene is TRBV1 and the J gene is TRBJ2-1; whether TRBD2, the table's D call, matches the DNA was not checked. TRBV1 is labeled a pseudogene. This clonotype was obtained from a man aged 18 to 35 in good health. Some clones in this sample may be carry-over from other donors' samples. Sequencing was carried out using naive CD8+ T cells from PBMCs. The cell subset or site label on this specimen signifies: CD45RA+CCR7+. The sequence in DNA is TGCACCAGCAGCCAGAGACTAGCGGGAGGGACCCATGAGCAGTTCTTC. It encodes CTSSQRLAGGTHEQFF.